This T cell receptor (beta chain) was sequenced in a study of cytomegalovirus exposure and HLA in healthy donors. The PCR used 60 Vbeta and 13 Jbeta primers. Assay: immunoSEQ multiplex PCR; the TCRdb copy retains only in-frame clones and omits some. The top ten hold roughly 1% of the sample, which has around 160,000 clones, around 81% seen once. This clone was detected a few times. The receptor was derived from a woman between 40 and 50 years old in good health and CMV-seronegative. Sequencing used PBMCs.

CDR3 coding DNA: TGTGCCATCAGCTCCCAGGGGGCAAAAGGAAACACCATATATTTT. Protein sequence: CAISSQGAKGNTIYF. This chain joins TRBV10-3 and TRBJ1-3; 8 bases are a match to TRBD1. Germline lookup yields CDR1 ENHRY and CDR2 SYGVKD. CDR3 length: 15 residues. The V and J ends lost 6 bases and 4 bases, in that order; junction bases with no gene match: 8.